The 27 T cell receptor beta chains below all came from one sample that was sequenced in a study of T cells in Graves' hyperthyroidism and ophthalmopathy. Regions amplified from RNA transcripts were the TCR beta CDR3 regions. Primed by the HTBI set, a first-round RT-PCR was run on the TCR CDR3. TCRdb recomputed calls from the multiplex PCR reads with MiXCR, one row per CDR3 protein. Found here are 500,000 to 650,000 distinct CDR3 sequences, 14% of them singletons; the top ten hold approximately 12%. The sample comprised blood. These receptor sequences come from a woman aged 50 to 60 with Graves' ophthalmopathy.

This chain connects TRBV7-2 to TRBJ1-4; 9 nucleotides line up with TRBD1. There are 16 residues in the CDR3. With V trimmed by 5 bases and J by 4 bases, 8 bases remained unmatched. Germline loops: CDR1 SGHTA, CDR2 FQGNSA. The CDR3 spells CASSAPGQGYNEKLFF. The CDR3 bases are TGTGCCAGCAGCGCGCCGGGACAGGGTTATAATGAAAAACTGTTTTTT. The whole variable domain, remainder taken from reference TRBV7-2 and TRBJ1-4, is GAGVSQSPSNKVTEKGKDVELRCDPISGHTALYWYRQSLGQGLEFLIYFQGNSAPDKSGLPSDRFSAERTGGSVSTLTIQRTQQEDSAVYLCASSAPGQGYNEKLFFGSGTQLSVL.

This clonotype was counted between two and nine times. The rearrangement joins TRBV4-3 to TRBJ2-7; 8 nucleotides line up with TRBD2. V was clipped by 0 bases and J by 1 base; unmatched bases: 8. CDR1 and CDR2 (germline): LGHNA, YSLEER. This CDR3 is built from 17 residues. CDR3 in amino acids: CASSQEAGASGSYEQYF. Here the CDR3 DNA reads TGCGCCAGCAGCCAAGAAGCCGGGGCTAGCGGGTCCTACGAGCAGTACTTC.

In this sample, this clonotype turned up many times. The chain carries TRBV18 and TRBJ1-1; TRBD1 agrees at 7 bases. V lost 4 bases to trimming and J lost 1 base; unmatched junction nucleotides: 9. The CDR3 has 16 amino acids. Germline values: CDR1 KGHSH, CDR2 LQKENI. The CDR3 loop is CASSRLTTGENTEAFF. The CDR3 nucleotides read TGTGCCAGCTCACGCTTGACCACAGGGGAGAACACTGAAGCTTTCTTT.

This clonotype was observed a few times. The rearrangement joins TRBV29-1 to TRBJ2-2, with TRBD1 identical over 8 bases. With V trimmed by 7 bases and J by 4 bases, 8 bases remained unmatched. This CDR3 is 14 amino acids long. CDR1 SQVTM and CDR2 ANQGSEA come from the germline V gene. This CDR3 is CSAKGQAGTGELFF. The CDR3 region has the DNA TGCAGCGCAAAGGGACAGGCGGGCACCGGGGAGCTGTTTTTT.

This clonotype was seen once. The CDR3 DNA follows: TGTGCCAGTAGTATCGCCGCGGGGCCAGGGGATTGGTATACGCAGTATTTT. Its protein product is CASSIAAGPGDWYTQYF. This rearrangement joins TRBV19 to TRBJ2-3; D may be TRBD1 or TRBD2 (6 bases each). Germline CDR1 reads LNHDA; CDR2 reads SQIVND (reference sequence). The CDR3 contains 17 residues. V dropped 3 bases and J dropped 7 bases, with 23 bases sitting between them.

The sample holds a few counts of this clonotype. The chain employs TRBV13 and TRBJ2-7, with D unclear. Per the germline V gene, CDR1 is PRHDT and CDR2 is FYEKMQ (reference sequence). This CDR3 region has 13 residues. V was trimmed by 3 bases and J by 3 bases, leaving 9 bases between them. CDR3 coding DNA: TGTGCCAGCAGCTTCCCACCAGGCTACGAGCAGTACTTC. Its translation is CASSFPPGYEQYF.

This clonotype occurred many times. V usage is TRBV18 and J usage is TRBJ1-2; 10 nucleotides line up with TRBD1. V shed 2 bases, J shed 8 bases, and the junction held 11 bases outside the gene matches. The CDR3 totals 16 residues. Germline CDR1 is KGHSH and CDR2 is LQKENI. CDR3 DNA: TGTGCCAGCTCACCAGAGTGGACAGGGGGTCCGGAAGGCTACACCTTC. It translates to CASSPEWTGGPEGYTF.

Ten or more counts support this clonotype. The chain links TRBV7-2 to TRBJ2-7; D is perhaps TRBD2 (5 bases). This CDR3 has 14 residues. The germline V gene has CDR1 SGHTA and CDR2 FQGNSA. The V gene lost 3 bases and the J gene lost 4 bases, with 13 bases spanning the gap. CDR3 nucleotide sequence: TGTGCCAGCAGCTTCTTATCTCGGGGATACGAGCAGTACTTC. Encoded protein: CASSFLSRGYEQYF.

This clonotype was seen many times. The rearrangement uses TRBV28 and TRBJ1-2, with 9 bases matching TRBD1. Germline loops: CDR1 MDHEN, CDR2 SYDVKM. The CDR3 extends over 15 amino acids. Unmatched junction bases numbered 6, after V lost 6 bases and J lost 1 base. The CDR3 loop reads CASSLWDRVNYGYTF. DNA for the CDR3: TGTGCCAGCAGCCTTTGGGACAGGGTTAACTATGGCTACACCTTC.

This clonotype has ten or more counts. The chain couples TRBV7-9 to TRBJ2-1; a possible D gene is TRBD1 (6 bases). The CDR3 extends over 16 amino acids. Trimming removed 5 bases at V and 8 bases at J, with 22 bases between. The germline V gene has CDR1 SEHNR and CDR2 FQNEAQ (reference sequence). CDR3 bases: TGTGCCAGCAGCATGACTGCACAGGGATATGGCGATGAGCAGTTCTTC. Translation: CASSMTAQGYGDEQFF.

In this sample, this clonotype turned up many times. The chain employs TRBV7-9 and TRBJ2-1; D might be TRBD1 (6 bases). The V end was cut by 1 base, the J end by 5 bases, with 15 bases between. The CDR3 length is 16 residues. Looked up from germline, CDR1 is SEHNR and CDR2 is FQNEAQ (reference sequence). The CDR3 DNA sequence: TGTGCCAGCAGCTTAGTGGTGACAGGAAAGAACAATGAGCAGTTCTTC. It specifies CASSLVVTGKNNEQFF.

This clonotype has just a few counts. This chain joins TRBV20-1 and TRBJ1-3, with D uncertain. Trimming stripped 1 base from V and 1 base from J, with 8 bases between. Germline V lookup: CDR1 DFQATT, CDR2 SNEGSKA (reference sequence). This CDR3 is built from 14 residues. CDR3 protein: CSARGVDSGNTIYF. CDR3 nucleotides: TGCAGTGCTAGAGGAGTAGATTCTGGAAACACCATATATTTT.

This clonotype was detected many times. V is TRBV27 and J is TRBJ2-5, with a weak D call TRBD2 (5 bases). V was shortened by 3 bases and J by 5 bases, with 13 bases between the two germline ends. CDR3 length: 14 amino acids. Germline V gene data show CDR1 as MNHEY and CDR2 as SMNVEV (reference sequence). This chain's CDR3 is CASSLIGGGETQYF. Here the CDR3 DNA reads TGTGCCAGCAGTTTGATAGGAGGAGGCGAGACCCAGTACTTC.

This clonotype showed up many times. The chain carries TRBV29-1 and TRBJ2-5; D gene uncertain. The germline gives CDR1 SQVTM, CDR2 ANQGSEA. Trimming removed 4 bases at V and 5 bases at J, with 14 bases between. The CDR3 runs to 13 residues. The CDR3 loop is CSVVVTQRETQYF. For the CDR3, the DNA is TGCAGCGTTGTAGTCACCCAGAGGGAGACCCAGTACTTC.

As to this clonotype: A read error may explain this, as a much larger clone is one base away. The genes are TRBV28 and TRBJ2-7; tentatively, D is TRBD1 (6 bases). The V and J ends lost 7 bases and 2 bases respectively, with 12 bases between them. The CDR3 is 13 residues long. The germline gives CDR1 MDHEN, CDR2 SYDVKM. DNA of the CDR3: TGTGCCAGCACCTCCGGGACACCCTACGAGCAGTACTTC. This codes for CASTSGTPYEQYF.

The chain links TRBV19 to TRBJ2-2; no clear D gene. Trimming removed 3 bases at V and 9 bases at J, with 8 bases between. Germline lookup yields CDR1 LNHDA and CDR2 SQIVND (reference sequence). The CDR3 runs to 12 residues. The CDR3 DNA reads TGTGCCAGTAGTATTGGAACTAGGGAGCTGTTTTTT. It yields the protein CASSIGTRELFF.

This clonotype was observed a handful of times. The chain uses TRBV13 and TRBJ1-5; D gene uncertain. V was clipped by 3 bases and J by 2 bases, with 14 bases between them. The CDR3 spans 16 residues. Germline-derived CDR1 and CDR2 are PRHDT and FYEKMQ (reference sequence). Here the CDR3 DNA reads TGTGCCAGCAGCTTGCGAGGGATTGACGGCAATCAGCCCCAGCATTTT. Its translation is CASSLRGIDGNQPQHF.

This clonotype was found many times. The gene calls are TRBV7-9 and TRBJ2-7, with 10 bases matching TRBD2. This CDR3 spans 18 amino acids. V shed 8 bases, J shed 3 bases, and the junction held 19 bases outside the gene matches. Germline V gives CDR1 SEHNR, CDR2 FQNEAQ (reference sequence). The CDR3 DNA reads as TGTGCCAGCGCCACGACGGCTAGCGGGAGACTCACTATCTACGAGCAGTACTTC. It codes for CASATTASGRLTIYEQYF.

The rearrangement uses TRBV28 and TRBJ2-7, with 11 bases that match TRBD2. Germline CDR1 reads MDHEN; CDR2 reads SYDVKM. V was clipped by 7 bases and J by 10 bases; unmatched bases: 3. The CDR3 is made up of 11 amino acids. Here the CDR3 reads CASKTSGSQYF. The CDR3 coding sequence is TGTGCCAGCAAAACTAGCGGGAGTCAGTACTTC.

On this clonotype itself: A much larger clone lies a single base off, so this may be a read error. CDR3 residues: CASSSTASTDTQYF. The CDR3 DNA is TGTGCCAGCAGTTCGACAGCTAGCACAGATACGCAGTATTTT. The V and J genes are TRBV28 and TRBJ2-3, with D possibly matching TRBD1 (5 bases). Trimming stripped 4 bases from V and 0 bases from J, with 8 bases between. Germline values: CDR1 MDHEN, CDR2 SYDVKM. CDR3 size: 14 residues.

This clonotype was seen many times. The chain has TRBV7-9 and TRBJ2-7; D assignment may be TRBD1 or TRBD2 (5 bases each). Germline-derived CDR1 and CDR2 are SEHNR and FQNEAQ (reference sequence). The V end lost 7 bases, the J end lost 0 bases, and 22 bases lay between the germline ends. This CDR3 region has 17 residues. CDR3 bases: TGTGCCAGCACCTACCCCCGGGGCGGGCCGCCCTCCTACGAGCAGTACTTC. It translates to CASTYPRGGPPSYEQYF.

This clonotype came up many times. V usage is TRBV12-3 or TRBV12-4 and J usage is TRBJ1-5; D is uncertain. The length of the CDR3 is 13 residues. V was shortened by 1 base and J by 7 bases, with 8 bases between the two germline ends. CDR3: CASSLGNKQPQHF. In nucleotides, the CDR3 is TGTGCCAGCAGTTTAGGCAACAAACAGCCCCAGCATTTT.

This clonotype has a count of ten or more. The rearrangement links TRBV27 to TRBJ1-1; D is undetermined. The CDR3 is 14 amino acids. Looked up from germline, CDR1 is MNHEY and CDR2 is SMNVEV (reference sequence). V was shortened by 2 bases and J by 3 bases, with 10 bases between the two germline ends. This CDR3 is CASSLNRRYTEAFF. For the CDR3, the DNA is TGTGCCAGCAGTTTAAACCGCAGATACACTGAAGCTTTCTTT.

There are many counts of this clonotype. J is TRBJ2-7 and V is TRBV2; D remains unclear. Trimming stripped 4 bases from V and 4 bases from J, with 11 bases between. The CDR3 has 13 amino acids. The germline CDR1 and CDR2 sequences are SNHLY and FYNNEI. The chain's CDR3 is CASSVPVSYEQYF. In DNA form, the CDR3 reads TGTGCCAGCAGTGTTCCAGTGTCTTACGAGCAGTACTTC.

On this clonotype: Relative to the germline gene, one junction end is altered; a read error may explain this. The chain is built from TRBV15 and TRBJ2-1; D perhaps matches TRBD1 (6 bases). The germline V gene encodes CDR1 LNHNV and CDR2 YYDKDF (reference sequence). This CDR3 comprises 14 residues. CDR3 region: CATSGDRSYNEQFF. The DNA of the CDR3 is TGTGCCACCAGCGGAGACAGGTCCTACAATGAGCAGTTCTTC.

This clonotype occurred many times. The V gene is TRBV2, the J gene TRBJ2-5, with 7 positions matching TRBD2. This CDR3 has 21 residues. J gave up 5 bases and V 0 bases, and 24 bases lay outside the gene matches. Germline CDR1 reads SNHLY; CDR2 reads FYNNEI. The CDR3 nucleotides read TGTGCCAGCAGTGAAGCAATGGAGGTCGGGGCTAGCGGCCTCCTTTGGGAGACCCAGTACTTC. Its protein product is CASSEAMEVGASGLLWETQYF.

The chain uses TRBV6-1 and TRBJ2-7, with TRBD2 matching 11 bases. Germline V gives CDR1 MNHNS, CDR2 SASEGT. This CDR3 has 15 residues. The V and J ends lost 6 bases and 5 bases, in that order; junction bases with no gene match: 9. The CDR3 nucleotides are TGTGCCAGCAGCCAAACTAGCGGGAGATCCCACGAGCAGTACTTC. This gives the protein CASSQTSGRSHEQYF.